The rows below give T cell receptor beta chains drawn from one sample of a study of cytomegalovirus exposure and HLA in healthy donors. Clones were read by immunoSEQ multiplex PCR, and TCRdb kept only the in-frame ones, dropping some. Among about 160,000 clones listed, 71% were seen once. The sample taken for sequencing was PBMCs. The receptors were sampled from a woman aged 25 to 39 in good health and CMV-seronegative. Each CDR3 is given without its conserved first and last residue. The order of the fields is J gene, V gene, CDR3 protein.

J gene: TRBJ2-3
V gene: TRBV7-9
CDR3 protein: ASSLGPAGTGGEVDTQY

J gene: TRBJ1-1
V gene: TRBV2
CDR3 protein: ATGRGHVGNTEAF

J gene: TRBJ2-7
V gene: TRBV4-3
CDR3 protein: ASSQDLLLEQY

J gene: TRBJ2-7
V gene: TRBV19
CDR3 protein: ASSTWDRDYEQY

J gene: TRBJ1-2
V gene: TRBV5-1
CDR3 protein: ASRQDRNYGYT

J gene: TRBJ1-4
V gene: TRBV7-2
CDR3 protein: ASTFRGHEKLF

J gene: TRBJ2-6
V gene: TRBV27
CDR3 protein: ASSLYPPESSGANVLT

J gene: TRBJ2-1
V gene: TRBV5-6
CDR3 protein: ASSSLPIFGDEQF

J gene: TRBJ2-5
V gene: TRBV7-6
CDR3 protein: ASSLYPGQETQY

J gene: TRBJ2-3
V gene: TRBV28
CDR3 protein: ASSPEQGRLTDTQY

J gene: TRBJ2-3
V gene: TRBV9
CDR3 protein: ASSVGGGELY

J gene: TRBJ2-5
V gene: TRBV6-5
CDR3 protein: ASSTGLILARTQY

J gene: TRBJ2-7
V gene: TRBV6-5
CDR3 protein: ASRAGTLSYEQY

J gene: TRBJ2-1
V gene: TRBV27
CDR3 protein: ASSFRDRGYNEQF

J gene: TRBJ2-3
V gene: TRBV5-6
CDR3 protein: ASSKYSSAQY

J gene: TRBJ2-3
V gene: TRBV19
CDR3 protein: ASSKTGSTDTQY

J gene: NA
V gene: TRBV4-2
CDR3 protein: ASSQGPTIPYEQY

J gene: TRBJ1-5
V gene: TRBV19
CDR3 protein: ASSMRAPGSQPQH

J gene: TRBJ2-3
V gene: TRBV18
CDR3 protein: ASSPRAPTDTQY

J gene: TRBJ2-5
V gene: TRBV7-9
CDR3 protein: ASSSAPRETQY

J gene: TRBJ1-3
V gene: TRBV2
CDR3 protein: ASSVESGSGNTIY

J gene: TRBJ1-1
V gene: TRBV6-1
CDR3 protein: ATSTGKYTEAF

J gene: TRBJ1-4
V gene: TRBV4-2
CDR3 protein: ASSQESTQTTNEKLF

J gene: TRBJ2-3
V gene: TRBV6-4
CDR3 protein: ASSVIAGDDTQY

J gene: TRBJ1-2
V gene: TRBV12-5
CDR3 protein: ASADSTNYGYT

J gene: TRBJ2-1
V gene: TRBV5-6
CDR3 protein: ASSLTGNEQF

J gene: TRBJ2-7
V gene: TRBV6-5
CDR3 protein: ASSYLTGGNEQY

J gene: TRBJ2-5
V gene: TRBV29-1
CDR3 protein: SVRGDGKTQY

J gene: TRBJ1-1
V gene: TRBV6-1
CDR3 protein: ASSPDDSLNTEAF

J gene: TRBJ2-7
V gene: TRBV28
CDR3 protein: ASRTANYEQY

J gene: TRBJ2-3
V gene: TRBV4-3
CDR3 protein: ASSQRSTDTQY

J gene: TRBJ2-5
V gene: TRBV9
CDR3 protein: ASSTTQDFETQY

J gene: TRBJ2-2
V gene: TRBV2
CDR3 protein: ASSGLLGELF

J gene: TRBJ2-5
V gene: TRBV19
CDR3 protein: ASSNPGRAVETQY

J gene: TRBJ1-1
V gene: TRBV6-4
CDR3 protein: ASSEDADSSQAF

J gene: TRBJ2-7
V gene: TRBV4-2
CDR3 protein: ASSQDNQRTYEQY

J gene: TRBJ1-2
V gene: TRBV28
CDR3 protein: ASSRDSDYGYT

J gene: TRBJ1-4
V gene: TRBV19
CDR3 protein: ASSTLPGVTTNEKLF

J gene: TRBJ2-7
V gene: TRBV7-6
CDR3 protein: ASSLTGGSYEQY

J gene: TRBJ2-7
V gene: TRBV19
CDR3 protein: ASSPRQRGHYEQY

J gene: TRBJ1-4
V gene: TRBV5-1
CDR3 protein: ASSRRGGPDEKLF

J gene: TRBJ2-1
V gene: TRBV6-5
CDR3 protein: ASHGSENNEQF

J gene: TRBJ2-2
V gene: TRBV7-6
CDR3 protein: ASSSGQGARGTGELF

J gene: TRBJ2-3
V gene: TRBV15
CDR3 protein: ATSSELGIGTDTQY

J gene: TRBJ2-2
V gene: TRBV7-2
CDR3 protein: ASSLLASGELF

J gene: TRBJ1-6
V gene: TRBV7-2
CDR3 protein: ASSLAQGLTSYNSPLH

J gene: TRBJ2-1
V gene: TRBV6-5
CDR3 protein: ASREIRANEQF